The 25 T cell receptor beta chains in this list originate from one sample, sequenced in a study of T cell responses to AZD1222 COVID-19 vaccine. The data were produced by immunoSEQ multiplex PCR, yet TCRdb's version contains in-frame clones alone and is incomplete. The repertoire has roughly 55,000 clones, 87% of them found once; the top ten carry over 3.5%. The specimen was peripheral blood, collected on day 0 of AZD1222 vaccination. The receptor source for this set is an adult in good health.

This clone showed up just a few times. The rearrangement uses TRBV6-1 and TRBJ2-2; D gene uncertain. Germline V gives CDR1 MNHNS, CDR2 SASEGT. The CDR3 covers 14 residues. V was cut by 2 bases and J by 4 bases, with 8 bases left in between. The CDR3 sequence: CASSERAGTGELFF. In DNA form, the CDR3 reads TGTGCCAGCAGTGAAAGGGCAGGCACCGGGGAGCTGTTTTTT.

This rearrangement joins TRBV7-9 to TRBJ1-5; the D is unclear. Looked up from germline, CDR1 is SEHNR and CDR2 is FQNEAQ (reference sequence). CDR3 length: 13 residues. Between the trimmed V and J ends, which lost 2 bases and 7 bases, there was a span of 9 bases. The CDR3 DNA follows: TGTGCCAGCAGCTTAACCCTCAGCCAGCCCCAGCATTTT. Its translation is CASSLTLSQPQHF.

The chain is built from TRBV7-9 and TRBJ1-5, with D hard to call. In germline, CDR1 is SEHNR, CDR2 FQNEAQ (reference sequence). The ends were cut back, 2 bases at V and 7 bases at J, with 12 bases in the middle. The CDR3 loop spans 14 amino acids. The CDR3: CASSLMGPDQPQHF. CDR3 DNA sequence: TGTGCCAGCAGCTTAATGGGCCCCGACCAGCCCCAGCATTTT.

The V call is TRBV5-1, the J call TRBJ1-6; D ambiguous. Germline V lookup: CDR1 SGHRS, CDR2 YFSETQ. V gave up 0 bases and J gave up 9 bases, with 13 bases separating them. This CDR3 comprises 15 residues. Written as DNA, the CDR3 is TGCGCCAGCAGCTTGGATCGCTGGACGGGTTCACCCCTCCACTTT. Translated, it gives CASSLDRWTGSPLHF.

V usage is TRBV2 and J usage is TRBJ2-2, with 7 bases aligning to TRBD1. CDR3 length: 17 amino acids. With V trimmed by 7 bases and J by 0 bases, 11 bases remained unmatched. Germline V gives CDR1 SNHLY, CDR2 FYNNEI. In DNA form, the CDR3 reads TGTGCCAGCATCTTTGCGACAGGGCCTACGAACACCGGGGAGCTGTTTTTT. Translated: CASIFATGPTNTGELFF.

The chain links TRBV15 to TRBJ2-7; D remains ambiguous. The V end was cut by 0 bases, the J end by 2 bases, with 8 bases between. CDR3 length: 14 amino acids. In germline, CDR1 is LNHNV, CDR2 YYDKDF (reference sequence). CDR3 region: CATSRDLGPYEQYF. CDR3 bases: TGTGCCACCAGCAGAGATCTTGGACCCTACGAGCAGTACTTC.

The chain has TRBV6-5 and TRBJ2-7; tentative D call: TRBD1 (5 bases). The CDR3 length is 16 residues. Germline CDR1 and CDR2: MNHEY and SVGAGI. Trimming took off 0 bases at V and 3 bases at J, with 15 bases between the two ends. Written as DNA, the CDR3 is TGTGCCAGCAGTTACTCGGGGCAGTCTTCCAGCTACGAGCAGTACTTC. This sequence encodes CASSYSGQSSSYEQYF.

This clone showed up just a few times. Here the CDR3 reads CASSASGGATDTQYF. In nucleotides, the CDR3 is TGTGCCAGCAGTGCTAGCGGGGGGGCCACAGATACGCAGTATTTT. V and J are TRBV6-4 and TRBJ2-3, with 12 bases matching TRBD2. This CDR3 has 15 amino acids. V gave up 4 bases and J gave up 2 bases; unmatched junction bases: 1. Per the germline V gene, CDR1 is MRHNA and CDR2 is SNTAGT.

The gene calls are TRBV6-2 or TRBV6-3 and TRBJ1-1; the D gene is possibly TRBD1 (5 bases). V lost 2 bases and J lost 4, with 8 bases in between. Germline CDR1 and CDR2: MNHEY and SVGEGT. The CDR3 totals 13 residues. The DNA for the CDR3 is TGTGCCAGCAGTTACGGGGGAAGCACTGAAGCTTTCTTT. Amino acids: CASSYGGSTEAFF.

The CDR3 here is CASNRGVTYNSPLHF. The CDR3 DNA follows: TGTGCCAGTAACAGGGGAGTGACTTATAATTCACCCCTCCACTTT. This chain joins TRBV2 and TRBJ1-6, with 7 bases aligning to TRBD1. The junction had 9 bases not matched to a gene; V was cut back by 9 bases and J by 4 bases. This CDR3 is 15 amino acids long. Germline CDR1 is SNHLY and CDR2 is FYNNEI.

The V gene is TRBV5-1, the J gene TRBJ1-3; no reliable D call. V gave up 4 bases and J gave up 4 bases, with 12 bases separating them. The CDR3 sequence is 14 residues long. CDR1 SGHRS and CDR2 YFSETQ come from the germline V gene. The CDR3 DNA reads TGCGCCAGCAGCGAACAGCAGCCCGGAAACACCATATATTTT. Its protein is CASSEQQPGNTIYF.

This rearrangement joins TRBV2 to TRBJ1-3, with D perhaps TRBD1 (5 bases). V dropped 8 bases and J dropped 3 bases, with 11 bases sitting between them. Germline V gives CDR1 SNHLY, CDR2 FYNNEI. The CDR3 is made up of 13 amino acids. The CDR3 sequence: CASGAGVGNTIYF. CDR3 DNA: TGTGCCAGCGGGGCGGGGGTTGGAAACACCATATATTTT.

This clone showed up just a few times. V gene TRBV29-1 combines with J gene TRBJ2-2; D gene uncertain. This CDR3 comprises 11 residues. Germline CDR1 and CDR2: SQVTM and ANQGSEA. Trimming stripped 0 bases from V and 4 bases from J, with 0 bases between. In DNA form, the CDR3 reads TGCAGCGTTGAAGACACCGGGGAGCTGTTTTTT. This gives the protein CSVEDTGELFF.

The V and J genes are TRBV19 and TRBJ1-6; D not resolved. This CDR3 has 15 residues. Germline CDR1 LNHDA, CDR2 SQIVND (reference sequence). Trimming pared 7 bases from V and 0 bases from J, leaving 10 bases between. The CDR3 sequence: CASTETISYNSPLHF. For the CDR3, the DNA is TGTGCCAGTACTGAGACAATCTCCTATAATTCACCCCTCCACTTT.

This clone was recorded once. The chain uses TRBV9 and TRBJ2-2; D possibly matches TRBD1 or TRBD2 (5 bases each). This CDR3 is 15 amino acids long. V was trimmed by 4 bases and J by 3 bases, leaving 13 bases between them. Germline CDR1 and CDR2: SGDLS and YYNGEE. The DNA of the CDR3 is TGTGCCAGCAGCCGGGGCGCGCCGGACACCGGGGAGCTGTTTTTT. Translated: CASSRGAPDTGELFF.

This clone was recorded only once. The rearrangement joins TRBV9 to TRBJ2-3, with D unclear. V was pared by 0 bases and J by 0 bases, with 8 bases between. Germline V lookup: CDR1 SGDLS, CDR2 YYNGEE. The CDR3 sequence is 15 residues long. This CDR3 is CASSVGGYSTDTQYF. CDR3 nucleotide sequence: TGTGCCAGCAGCGTAGGCGGATATAGCACAGATACGCAGTATTTT. Complete variable domain (other parts from reference TRBV9 and TRBJ2-3): DSGVTQTPKHLITATGQRVTLRCSPRSGDLSVYWYQQSLDQGLQFLIQYYNGEERAKGNILERFSAQQFPDLHSELNLSSLELGDSALYFCASSVGGYSTDTQYFGPGTRLTVL.

The V and J genes are TRBV6-2 or TRBV6-3 and TRBJ2-2; 7 nucleotides match TRBD1. V dropped 6 bases and J dropped 2; count of bases not matched to a gene: 6. CDR3 size: 15 residues. Germline V gene sequence: CDR1 MNHEY, CDR2 SVGEGT. The CDR3 DNA is TGTGCCAGCAGCGACCGGGACAGAAACACCGGGGAGCTGTTTTTT. Translated: CASSDRDRNTGELFF.

The chain links TRBV11-2 to TRBJ1-2; TRBD1 agrees at 8 bases. The V gene's germline CDR1 is SGHAT and CDR2 FQNNGV. There are 16 residues in the CDR3. V lost 7 bases, J lost 0 bases, and 10 bases stayed unmatched. This CDR3 is CASTSTGDLANYGYTF. Written as DNA, the CDR3 is TGTGCCAGCACCTCGACAGGGGACTTAGCTAACTATGGCTACACCTTC.

This clone appeared a few times. The rearrangement joins TRBV6-5 to TRBJ1-2; D gene ambiguous. The germline V and J ends were trimmed by 6 bases and 3 bases, with 17 bases remaining between them. This CDR3 region has 15 residues. Germline-derived CDR1 and CDR2 are MNHEY and SVGAGI. CDR3 sequence: CASSPPEGSDYGYTF. DNA for the CDR3: TGTGCCAGCAGCCCCCCGGAGGGTTCCGACTATGGCTACACCTTC.

This clone was recorded a few times. The chain is built from TRBV7-2 and TRBJ2-7; 7 positions match TRBD1. Per the germline V gene, CDR1 is SGHTA and CDR2 is FQGNSA. The CDR3 contains 13 residues. The V and J ends lost 4 bases and 6 bases, in that order; junction bases with no gene match: 6. CDR3 coding DNA: TGTGCCAGCAGCTCCGAATACAGGGGCGAGCAGTACTTC. Translated, it gives CASSSEYRGEQYF.

The genes are TRBV18 and TRBJ2-3, with 8 bases lining up with TRBD2. Per the germline V gene, CDR1 is KGHSH and CDR2 is LQKENI. This CDR3 region has 14 residues. Unmatched junction bases numbered 3, after V lost 3 bases and J lost 4 bases. CDR3 region: CASSPLGGADTQYF. In nucleotides, the CDR3 is TGTGCCAGCTCACCCCTCGGGGGGGCAGATACGCAGTATTTT.

This clone was seen once. Here the CDR3 DNA reads TGTGCCAGCAGTGAAATAGAGAACACTGAAGCTTTCTTT. Translated, it gives CASSEIENTEAFF. The chain combines TRBV6-1 with TRBJ1-1; D ambiguous. Trimming removed 2 bases from V and 1 base from J, with 5 bases in between. The V gene's germline CDR1 is MNHNS and CDR2 SASEGT. The CDR3 consists of 13 residues.

The chain carries TRBV11-2 and TRBJ2-7; 13 bases are a match to TRBD2. The V segment lost 5 bases and the J segment 3 bases; nucleotides outside the gene matches: 4. The CDR3 consists of 15 residues. Germline values: CDR1 SGHAT, CDR2 FQNNGV. The DNA of the CDR3 is TGTGCCAGCAGCCCGACTAGCGGGGGGCGCTACGAGCAGTACTTC. Translation gives CASSPTSGGRYEQYF.

This rearrangement joins TRBV10-3 to TRBJ1-6; TRBD1 matches 7 bases. Per germline, CDR1 ENHRY and CDR2 SYGVKD. The CDR3 consists of 13 residues. The V and J ends lost 6 bases and 5 bases, in that order; junction bases with no gene match: 1. The CDR3 region is CAISGQDNSPLHF. Written as DNA, the CDR3 is TGTGCCATCAGCGGACAGGATAATTCACCCCTCCACTTT.

This chain uses TRBV5-1 with TRBJ2-5, with 7 bases aligning to TRBD1. The V and J ends lost 5 bases and 4 bases, in that order; junction bases with no gene match: 11. CDR3 length: 15 amino acids. Germline V gives CDR1 SGHRS, CDR2 YFSETQ. DNA of the CDR3: TGCGCCAGCAGTTCTGGACAGGCCACGGGAGAGACCCAGTACTTC. Protein: CASSSGQATGETQYF. The full variable domain, with the rest looked up from reference TRBV5-1 and TRBJ2-5, is KAGVTQTPRYLIKTRGQQVTLSCSPISGHRSVSWYQQTPGQGLQFLFEYFSETQRNKGNFPGRFSGRQFSNSRSEMNVSTLELGDSALYLCASSSGQATGETQYFGPGTRLLVL.